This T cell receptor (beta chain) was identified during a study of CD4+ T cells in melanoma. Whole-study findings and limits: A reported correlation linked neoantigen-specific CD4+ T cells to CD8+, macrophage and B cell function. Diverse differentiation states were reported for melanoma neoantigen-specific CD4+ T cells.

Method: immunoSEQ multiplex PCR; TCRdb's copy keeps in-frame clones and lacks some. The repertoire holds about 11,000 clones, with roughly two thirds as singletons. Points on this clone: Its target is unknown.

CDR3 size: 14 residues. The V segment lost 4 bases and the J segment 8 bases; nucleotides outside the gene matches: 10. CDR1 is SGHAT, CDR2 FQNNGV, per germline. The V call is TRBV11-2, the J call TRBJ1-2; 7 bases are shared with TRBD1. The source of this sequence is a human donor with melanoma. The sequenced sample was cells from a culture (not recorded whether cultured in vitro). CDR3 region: CASSSDLQGSGYTF. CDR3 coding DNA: TGTGCCAGCAGCTCCGATTTACAGGGGTCAGGCTACACCTTC.